The present T cell receptor beta chain was sequenced within a study of high-grade serous ovarian cancer treatment subgroups. TCRdb's table, derived via immunoSEQ multiplex PCR, lists solely in-frame clones and lacks some. The data show about 8,000 clones, approximately 62% seen once. In germline, CDR1 is SGHTS, CDR2 YDEGEE. V was pared by 5 bases and J by 4 bases, with 19 bases between. The CDR3 spans 15 residues. Tumor samples were obtained before definitive surgery or chemotherapy. The sequence derives from a human donor with high-grade serous ovarian cancer. The V and J genes are TRBV5-8 and TRBJ2-7; a possible D gene is TRBD1 (5 bases). The sample taken for sequencing was tumor tissue. CDR3 sequence reads: CASRGPESAFYEQYF. CDR3 coding DNA: TGTGCCAGCAGGGGGCCGGAGTCAGCCTTTTACGAGCAGTACTTC. Drawing the rest from reference TRBV5-8 and TRBJ2-7, the complete variable domain is EAGVTQSPTHLIKTRGQQATLRCSPISGHTSVYWYQQALGLGLQFLLWYDEGEERNRGNFPPRFSGRQFPNYSSELNVNALELEDSALYLCASRGPESAFYEQYFGPGTRLTVT.